This entry describes one TCR beta chain. The specificity of this receptor is unknown. The read terminates 3 residues ahead of where the CDR3 ends, so the germline J gene completes it. CDR1 SGHTA and CDR2 FQGNSA are derived from the germline V gene. V is cut back by 6 bases and J by 6 bases, with 5 bases in the junction unmatched. The CDR3 starts with the cysteine, ends with the phenylalanine, and has 15 residues. The 36 bases shown cover part of the CDR3, and their frame starts at base 1. The sample comes from a study of T cells in women clearing cervical HPV infection (dated by TCRdb to about 2018). Study-level background: Cases were roughly 23 women with histologically confirmed HPV16-related CIN3 or worse, including 2 invasive cancers. The approximately 25 controls were women who cleared a single incident HPV16 infection within 12 months without developing precancer or cancer. Blood from cases was collected at the visit at which the lesion was first identified, whereas blood from controls was collected once infection was no longer detected. For cases, a median interval of 149 days, with an interquartile range of roughly 80 to 200 days, was observed between lesion detection and blood sampling. Because only a few women had HLA typing data, the possibility that HLA type acted as a confounder could not be ruled out. This exploratory proof-of-principle case-control study, nested within the Guanacaste HPV Natural History Study in Costa Rica, compared TCR repertoires among women with different cervical HPV16 outcomes. Cases and controls were matched on age within five years and on year of sample collection. Median age was roughly 32 years in cases versus just over 37 in controls, and baseline characteristics did not differ significantly. In the parent cohort, approximately 9,400 women aged 18 or older were enrolled in Guanacaste, Costa Rica, during about 1992 to 1994 and were followed for 7 to 8 years. Five blinded duplicates per group were added as quality controls, so that about 60 samples were obtained: some 50 participants and 10 replicates.

TCR beta CDR3 regions were amplified by multiplex PCR from an average of around 1,200 ng genomic DNA per sample using the immunoSEQ assay. The assay corrected primer bias using a complete synthetic TCR repertoire to establish an amplification baseline. The amplicons were sequenced on the Illumina platform. Under the source paper's analysis protocol: Error correction of the sequences involved clustering with frequency ratios plus a modified nearest-neighbor algorithm, after which the sequences were analyzed in the immunoSEQ Analyzer using IMGT gene definitions. At each rarefaction depth, TCR richness and evenness were averaged across 20 rarefaction repeats, and any sample with fewer sequences than the depth was left out. Wilcoxon rank sum tests with FDR correction were used to compare relative abundances of V, D and J genes between the groups. Blinded duplicates gave an intraclass correlation of 95% to 97% for TCR richness and an average of roughly 76% across roughly 69 gene segments. TCRdb re-hosts the immuneACCESS table, in-frame sequences only. Its copies lack some clones; in the studies checked, an unresolved V gene accounts for under half of them, and the cause for the rest is not known. The V and J calls and the clone size are those of that table, but D and trimming were determined from the DNA. The table for this sample shows roughly 48,000 clones. Around 1.6% of the sample rests with the top ten.

Every participant had a single incident cervical HPV16 infection, and women with prevalent HPV16 infections were excluded. Cervical HPV DNA was detected with MY09/MY11 PCR, and genotyping was done with dot-blot hybridization. About 14 mL of heparinized blood were centrifuged, and the buffy coat was aliquoted, frozen at -30°C, then stored at -80°C. QIAGEN kits were used to extract genomic DNA from buffy coat specimens. Beyond this particular receptor, the publication reports: By combining richness with V gene abundances, random forest classifiers separated cases from controls with an estimated AUC of 0.75 to 0.9. Across sequencing depths, CIN3+ cases showed significantly higher TCR repertoire richness than controls, but evenness did not differ between the groups. The cross-sectional design could not show whether associations preceded infection or resulted from it; effector/memory subsets and HPV-specific T cells were not isolated. Cases had lower TRBV6-7 relative abundance than controls (approximately 0.11% versus 0.16%; Bonferroni P = 0.0008). Because the number of T cells in each sample was unknown, differences in richness could reflect differing T-cell content rather than repertoire biology.

This clonotype was sampled from a woman between 18 and 70 years old with a cervical HPV16 infection that either progressed to CIN3+ or cleared (not recorded which). Sequencing input: blood buffy coat. The rearranged chain carries TRBV7-2 and TRBJ2-1, with 13 middle bases fitting TRBD2. Partial CDR3 DNA: TGTGCCAGCAGTCAACTAGCGGGAGGGTTCAATGAG. Its coded protein is CASSQLAGGFNE. The full CDR3 reads CASSQLAGGFNEQFF.